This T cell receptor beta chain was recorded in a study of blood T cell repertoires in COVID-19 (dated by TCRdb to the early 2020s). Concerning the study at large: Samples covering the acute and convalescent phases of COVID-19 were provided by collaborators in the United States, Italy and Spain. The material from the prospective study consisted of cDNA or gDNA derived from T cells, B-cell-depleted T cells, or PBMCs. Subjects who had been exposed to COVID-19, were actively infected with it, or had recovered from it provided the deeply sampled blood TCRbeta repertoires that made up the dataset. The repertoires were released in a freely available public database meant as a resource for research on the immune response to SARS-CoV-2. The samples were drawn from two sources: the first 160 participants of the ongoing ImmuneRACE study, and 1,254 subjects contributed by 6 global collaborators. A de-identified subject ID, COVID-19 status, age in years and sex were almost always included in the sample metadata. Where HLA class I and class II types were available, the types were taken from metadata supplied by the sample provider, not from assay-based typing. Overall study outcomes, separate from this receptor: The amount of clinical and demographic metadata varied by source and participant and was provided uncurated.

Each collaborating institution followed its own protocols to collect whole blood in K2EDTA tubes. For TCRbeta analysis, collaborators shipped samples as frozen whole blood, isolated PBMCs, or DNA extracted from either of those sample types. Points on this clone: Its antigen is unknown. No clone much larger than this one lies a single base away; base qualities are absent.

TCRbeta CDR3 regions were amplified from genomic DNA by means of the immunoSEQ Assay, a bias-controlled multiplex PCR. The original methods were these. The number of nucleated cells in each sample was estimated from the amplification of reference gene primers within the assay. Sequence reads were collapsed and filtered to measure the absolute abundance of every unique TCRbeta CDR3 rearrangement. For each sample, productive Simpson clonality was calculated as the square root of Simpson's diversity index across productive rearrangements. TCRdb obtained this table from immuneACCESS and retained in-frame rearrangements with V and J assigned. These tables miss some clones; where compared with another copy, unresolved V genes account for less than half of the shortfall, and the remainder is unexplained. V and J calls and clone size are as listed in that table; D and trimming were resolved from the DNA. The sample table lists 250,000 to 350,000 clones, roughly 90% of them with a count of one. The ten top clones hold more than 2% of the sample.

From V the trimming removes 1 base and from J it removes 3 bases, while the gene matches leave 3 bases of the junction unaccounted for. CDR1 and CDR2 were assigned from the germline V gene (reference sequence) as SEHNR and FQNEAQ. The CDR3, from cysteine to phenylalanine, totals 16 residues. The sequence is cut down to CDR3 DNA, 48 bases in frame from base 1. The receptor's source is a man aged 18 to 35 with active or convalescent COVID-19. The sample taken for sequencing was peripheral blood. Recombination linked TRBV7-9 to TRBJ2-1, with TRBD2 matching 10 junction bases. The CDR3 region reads CASSLERTSGYNEQFF. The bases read TGTGCCAGCAGCTTAGAAAGGACTAGCGGCTACAATGAGCAGTTCTTC.